The 2 T cell receptor beta chains below all came from one sample that was sequenced in a study of blood T cell repertoires in COVID-19. Sequencing was performed with immunoSEQ multiplex PCR; in TCRdb, only in-frame clones are kept and a portion is missing. In the table there are some 330,000 clones, over 80% of which are singletons. Sequences were obtained from PBMCs or T cells enriched from blood (not recorded which). The source of these receptors is a young man who had recovered from COVID-19.

The chain has TRBV5-1 and TRBJ2-1, with D unclear. This CDR3 contains 12 residues. The germline V gene has CDR1 SGHRS and CDR2 YFSETQ. V was trimmed by 0 bases and J by 9 bases, leaving 7 bases between them. CDR3 DNA sequence: TGCGCCAGCAGCTTGGATCATCCTGAGCAGTTCTTC. Amino acids: CASSLDHPEQFF.

This chain uses TRBV3-1 (or the pseudogene TRBV3-2) with TRBJ2-5; 9 positions agree with TRBD2. The CDR3 spans 16 residues. CDR1 LGHDT and CDR2 YNNKEL come from the germline V gene (reference sequence). V gave up 3 bases and J gave up 4 bases; unmatched junction bases: 9. Here the CDR3 reads CASSQGRLAGSETQYF. In DNA form, the CDR3 reads TGTGCCAGCAGCCAGGGACGTCTAGCGGGGTCAGAGACCCAGTACTTC.